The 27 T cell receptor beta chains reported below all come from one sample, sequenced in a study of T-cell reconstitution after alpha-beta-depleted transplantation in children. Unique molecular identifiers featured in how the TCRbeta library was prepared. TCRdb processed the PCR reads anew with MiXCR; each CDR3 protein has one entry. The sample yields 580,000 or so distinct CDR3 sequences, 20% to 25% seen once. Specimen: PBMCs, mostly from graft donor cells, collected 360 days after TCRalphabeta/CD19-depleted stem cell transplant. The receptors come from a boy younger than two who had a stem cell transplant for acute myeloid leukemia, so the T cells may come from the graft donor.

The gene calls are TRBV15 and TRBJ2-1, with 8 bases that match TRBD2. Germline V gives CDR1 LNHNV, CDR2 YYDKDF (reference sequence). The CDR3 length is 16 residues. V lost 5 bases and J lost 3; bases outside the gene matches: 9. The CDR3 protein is CATSVARAGGYNEQFF. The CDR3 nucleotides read TGTGCCACCAGCGTAGCACGGGCGGGGGGCTACAATGAGCAGTTCTTC.

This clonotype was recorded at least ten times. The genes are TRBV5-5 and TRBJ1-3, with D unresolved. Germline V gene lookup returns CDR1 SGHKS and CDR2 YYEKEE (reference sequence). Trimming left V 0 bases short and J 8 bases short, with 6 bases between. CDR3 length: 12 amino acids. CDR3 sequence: CASSLAPDTIYF. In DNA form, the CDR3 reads TGTGCCAGCAGCTTGGCTCCGGACACCATATATTTT.

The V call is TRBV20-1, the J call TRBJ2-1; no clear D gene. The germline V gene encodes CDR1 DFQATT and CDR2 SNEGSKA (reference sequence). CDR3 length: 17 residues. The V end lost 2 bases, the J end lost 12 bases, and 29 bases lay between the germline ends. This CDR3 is CSARLSSSSPQREGQFF. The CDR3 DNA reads TGCAGTGCTAGACTTTCGTCCTCCAGCCCTCAAAGGGAAGGGCAGTTCTTC.

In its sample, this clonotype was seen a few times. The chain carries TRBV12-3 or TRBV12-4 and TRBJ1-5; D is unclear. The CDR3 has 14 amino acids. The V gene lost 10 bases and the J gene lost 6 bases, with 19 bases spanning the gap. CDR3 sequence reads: CAIRVAGAFQPQHF. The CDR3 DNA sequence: TGTGCCATCCGGGTGGCGGGCGCGTTTCAGCCCCAGCATTTT.

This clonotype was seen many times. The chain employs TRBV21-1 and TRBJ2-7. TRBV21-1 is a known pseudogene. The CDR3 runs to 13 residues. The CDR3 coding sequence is TGTGCCAGCAGCAAAGTTGGCAGCTACGAGCAGTACGTC. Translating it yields CASSKVGSYEQYV.

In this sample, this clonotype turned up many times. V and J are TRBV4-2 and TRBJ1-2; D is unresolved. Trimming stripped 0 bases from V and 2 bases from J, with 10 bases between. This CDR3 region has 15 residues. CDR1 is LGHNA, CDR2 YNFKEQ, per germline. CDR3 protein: CASSQEPGSNYGYTF. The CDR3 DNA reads TGTGCCAGCAGCCAAGAGCCCGGTTCCAACTATGGCTACACCTTC.

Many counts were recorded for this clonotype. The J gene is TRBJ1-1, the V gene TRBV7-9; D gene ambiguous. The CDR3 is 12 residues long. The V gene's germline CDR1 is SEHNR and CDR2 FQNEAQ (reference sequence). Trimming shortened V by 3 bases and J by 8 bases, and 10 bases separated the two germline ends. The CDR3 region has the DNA TGTGCCAGCAGCTTCCTGGCAGAGGAAGCTTTCTTT. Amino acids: CASSFLAEEAFF.

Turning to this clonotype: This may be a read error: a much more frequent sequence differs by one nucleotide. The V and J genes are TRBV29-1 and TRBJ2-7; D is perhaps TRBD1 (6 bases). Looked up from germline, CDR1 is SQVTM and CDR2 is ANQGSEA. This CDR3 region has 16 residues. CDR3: CSFKTVRDITFYEQFV. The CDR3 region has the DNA TGCAGCTTTAAGACCGTACGGGACATAACCTTCTACGAGCAGTTCGTC.

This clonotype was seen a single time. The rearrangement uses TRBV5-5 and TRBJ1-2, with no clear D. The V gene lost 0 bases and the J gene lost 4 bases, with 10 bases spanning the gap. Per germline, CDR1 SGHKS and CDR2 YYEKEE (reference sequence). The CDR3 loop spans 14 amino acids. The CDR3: CASSLEAGPYGYTF. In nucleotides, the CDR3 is TGTGCCAGCAGCTTGGAGGCAGGACCCTATGGCTACACCTTC.

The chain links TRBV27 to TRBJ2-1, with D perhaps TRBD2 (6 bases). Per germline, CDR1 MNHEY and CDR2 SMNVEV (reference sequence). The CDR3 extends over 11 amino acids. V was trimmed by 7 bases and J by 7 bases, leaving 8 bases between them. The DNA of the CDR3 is TGTGCCAGCATAGCGGCTAATGAGCAGTTCTTC. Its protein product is CASIAANEQFF.

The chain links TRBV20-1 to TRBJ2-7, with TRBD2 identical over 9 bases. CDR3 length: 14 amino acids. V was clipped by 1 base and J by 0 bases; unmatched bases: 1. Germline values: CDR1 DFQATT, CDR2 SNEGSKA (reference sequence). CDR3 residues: CSARASGVSYEQYF. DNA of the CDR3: TGCAGTGCTAGAGCTAGCGGGGTCTCCTACGAGCAGTACTTC.

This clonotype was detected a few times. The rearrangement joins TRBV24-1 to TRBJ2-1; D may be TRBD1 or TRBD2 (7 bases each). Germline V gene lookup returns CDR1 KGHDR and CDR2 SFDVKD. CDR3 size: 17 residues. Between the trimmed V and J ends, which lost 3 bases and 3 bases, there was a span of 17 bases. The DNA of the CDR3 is TGTGCCACCAGTGATGGCCCAGGGGGGGGACTCTACAATGAGCAGTTCTTC. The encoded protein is CATSDGPGGGLYNEQFF.

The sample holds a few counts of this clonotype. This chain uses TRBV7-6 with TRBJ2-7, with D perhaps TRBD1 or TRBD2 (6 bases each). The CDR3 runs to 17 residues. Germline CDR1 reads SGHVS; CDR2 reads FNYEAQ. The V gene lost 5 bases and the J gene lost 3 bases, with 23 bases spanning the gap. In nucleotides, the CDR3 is TGTGCCAGCAGCCCCGCGTCGGGGGCACTCCTTGTCTACGAGCAGTACTTC. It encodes CASSPASGALLVYEQYF.

The CDR3 nucleotides read TGTGCCAGCAGTTCCAGGACAGGGCATGGCGAAAAACTGTTTTTT. It specifies CASSSRTGHGEKLFF. V usage is TRBV12-3 or TRBV12-4 and J usage is TRBJ1-4; TRBD1 agrees at 8 bases. V lost 4 bases and J lost 8; bases outside the gene matches: 9. The CDR3 is 15 residues long.

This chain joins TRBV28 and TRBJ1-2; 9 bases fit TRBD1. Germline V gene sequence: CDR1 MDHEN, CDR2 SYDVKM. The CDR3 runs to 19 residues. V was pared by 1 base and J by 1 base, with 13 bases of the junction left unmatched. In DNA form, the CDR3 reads TGTGCCAGCAGTTTATTGAAATGGGACAGGGAGTCCTATAACTATGGCTACACCTTC. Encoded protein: CASSLLKWDRESYNYGYTF.

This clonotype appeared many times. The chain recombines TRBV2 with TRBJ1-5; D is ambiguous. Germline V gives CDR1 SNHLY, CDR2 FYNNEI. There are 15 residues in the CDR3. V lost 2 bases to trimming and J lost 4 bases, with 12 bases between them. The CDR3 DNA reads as TGTGCCAGCAGTGAACTAAGGCGAGGGAATCAGCCCCAGCATTTT. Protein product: CASSELRRGNQPQHF.

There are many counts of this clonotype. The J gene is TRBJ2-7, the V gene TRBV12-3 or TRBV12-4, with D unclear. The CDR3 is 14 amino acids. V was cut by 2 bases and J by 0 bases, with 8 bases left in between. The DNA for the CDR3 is TGTGCCAGCAGTTTACGCTGGGACTCCTACGAGCAGTACTTC. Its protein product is CASSLRWDSYEQYF.

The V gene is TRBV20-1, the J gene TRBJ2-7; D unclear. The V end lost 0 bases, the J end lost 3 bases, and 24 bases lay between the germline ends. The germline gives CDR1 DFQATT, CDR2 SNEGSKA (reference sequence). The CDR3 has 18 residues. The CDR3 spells CSARDSQFLTSSYYEQYF. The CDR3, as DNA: TGCAGTGCTAGAGATTCACAATTTCTGACCTCAAGTTACTACGAGCAGTACTTC.

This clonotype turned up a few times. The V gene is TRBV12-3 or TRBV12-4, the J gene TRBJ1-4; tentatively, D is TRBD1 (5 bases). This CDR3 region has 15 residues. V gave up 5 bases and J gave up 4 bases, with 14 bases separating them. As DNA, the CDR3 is TGTGCCAGCAGTCCATTCGGGACGGTTAATGAAAAACTGTTTTTT. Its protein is CASSPFGTVNEKLFF.

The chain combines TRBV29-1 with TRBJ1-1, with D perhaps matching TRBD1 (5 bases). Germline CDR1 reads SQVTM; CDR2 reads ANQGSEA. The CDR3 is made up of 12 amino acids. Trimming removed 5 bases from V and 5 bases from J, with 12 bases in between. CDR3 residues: CSVLEGLTEAFF. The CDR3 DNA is TGCAGCGTTTTGGAGGGGCTGACTGAAGCTTTCTTT.

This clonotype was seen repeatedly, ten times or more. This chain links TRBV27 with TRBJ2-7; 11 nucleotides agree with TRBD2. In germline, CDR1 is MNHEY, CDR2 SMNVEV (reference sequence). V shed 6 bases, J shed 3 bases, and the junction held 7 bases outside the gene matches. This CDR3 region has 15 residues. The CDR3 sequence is CASSLAGGGFYEQYV. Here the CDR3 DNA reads TGTGCCAGCAGCCTAGCGGGGGGAGGGTTCTACGAGCAGTACGTC.

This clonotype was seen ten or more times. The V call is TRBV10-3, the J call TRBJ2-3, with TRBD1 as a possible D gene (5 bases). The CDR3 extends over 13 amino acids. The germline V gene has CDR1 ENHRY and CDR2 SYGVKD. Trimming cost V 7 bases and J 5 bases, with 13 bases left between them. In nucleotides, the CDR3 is TGTGCCATCATGCCAGGGCCTGTAGATACGCAGTATTTT. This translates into CAIMPGPVDTQYF.

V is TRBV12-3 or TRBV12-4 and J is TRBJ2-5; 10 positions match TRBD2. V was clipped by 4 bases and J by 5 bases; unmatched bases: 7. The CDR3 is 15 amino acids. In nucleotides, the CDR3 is TGTGCCAGCAGTTATTCTAGCGGGGGAGGTGAGACCCAGTACTTC. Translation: CASSYSSGGGETQYF.

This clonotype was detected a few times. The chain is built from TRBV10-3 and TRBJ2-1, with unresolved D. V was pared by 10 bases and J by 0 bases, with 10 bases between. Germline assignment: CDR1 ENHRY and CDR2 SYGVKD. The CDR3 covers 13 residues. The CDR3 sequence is CARTGGSYNEQFF. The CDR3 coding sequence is TGTGCCAGGACGGGCGGCTCCTACAATGAGCAGTTCTTC.

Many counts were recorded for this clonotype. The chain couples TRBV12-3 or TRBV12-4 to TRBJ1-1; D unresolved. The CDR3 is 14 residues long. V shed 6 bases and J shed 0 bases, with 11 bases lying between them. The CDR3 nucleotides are TGTGCCAGCAGCGGACTGTTGTTGAACACTGAAGCTTTCTTT. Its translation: CASSGLLLNTEAFF.

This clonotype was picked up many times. The CDR3 DNA reads as TGCGCCAGCAGCTTGAGGCCCGCTAGCGGGGGAGCTCAAGAGACCCAGTACTTC. As protein: CASSLRPASGGAQETQYF. The chain couples TRBV5-1 to TRBJ2-5; 10 positions agree with TRBD2. Germline CDR1 and CDR2: SGHRS and YFSETQ. The length of the CDR3 is 18 residues. The trim removed 1 base at V and 2 bases at J, leaving 11 bases unmatched.

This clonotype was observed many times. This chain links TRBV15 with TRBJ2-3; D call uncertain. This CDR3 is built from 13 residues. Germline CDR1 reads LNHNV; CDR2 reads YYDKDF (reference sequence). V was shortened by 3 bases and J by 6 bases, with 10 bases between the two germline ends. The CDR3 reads CATSSGVGDTQYF. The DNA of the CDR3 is TGTGCCACCAGCAGTGGGGTGGGGGATACGCAGTATTTT. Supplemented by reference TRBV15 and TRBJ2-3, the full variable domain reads DAMVIQNPRYQVTQFGKPVTLSCSQTLNHNVMYWYQQKSSQAPKLLFHYYDKDFNNEADTPDNFQSRRPNTSFCFLDIRSPGLGDTAMYLCATSSGVGDTQYFGPGTRLTVL.